Below are 14 T cell receptor beta chains sequenced from a single sample in a study of neoadjuvant anti-PD-1 for oral cavity cancer. Only in-frame clones appear in the TCRdb table, and some are missing; sequencing was by immunoSEQ multiplex PCR. The sample yields more than 7,500 clones, 53% seen once. The input for sequencing was tumor tissue, taken before nivolumab (anti-PD-1) treatment. The receptors were gathered from a person aged 35 to 85 with oral cavity squamous cell carcinoma.

The chain employs TRBV10-3 and TRBJ2-5; a weak D match, TRBD1 (5 bases). CDR1 and CDR2 from the germline V gene are ENHRY and SYGVKD. CDR3 length equals 15 residues. Trimming removed 6 bases at V and 2 bases at J, with 16 bases between. The CDR3 coding sequence is TGTGCCATCAGCCCCAAGGGGTCCGAACAAGAGACCCAGTACTTC. This codes for CAISPKGSEQETQYF.

The gene calls are TRBV6-8 and TRBJ2-7; D is unresolved. Germline CDR1 and CDR2: MNHGY and SAAAGT. CDR3 length: 11 residues. V dropped 1 base and J dropped 3 bases, with 1 base sitting between them. In DNA, the CDR3 is TGTGCCAGCAGTTACTGCTACGAGCAGTACTTC. It specifies CASSYCYEQYF.

This clone is labeled as medium-sized (0.01 to 0.1%). V gene TRBV2 combines with J gene TRBJ1-1; D is unresolved. Per the germline V gene, CDR1 is SNHLY and CDR2 is FYNNEI. CDR3 length: 13 amino acids. The ends were cut back, 4 bases at V and 5 bases at J, with 11 bases in the middle. The CDR3 spells CASSGGDGTEAFF. The CDR3 DNA sequence: TGTGCCAGCAGTGGAGGTGATGGGACTGAAGCTTTCTTT. Filled out from reference TRBV2 and TRBJ1-1, the complete variable domain reads EPEVTQTPSHQVTQMGQEVILRCVPISNHLYFYWYRQILGQKVEFLVSFYNNEISEKSEIFDDQFSVERPDGSNFTLKIRSTKLEDSAMYFCASSGGDGTEAFFGQGTRLTVV.

This clone was observed a few times. This chain connects TRBV4-2 to TRBJ2-2; D call uncertain. The CDR3 covers 17 residues. The germline V gene encodes CDR1 LGHNA and CDR2 YNFKEQ. Trimming removed 1 base from V and 2 bases from J, with 14 bases in between. The CDR3 DNA reads as TGTGCCAGCAGCCAAGGGTCGGCCTATTCTAACACCGGGGAGCTGTTTTTT. Its translation: CASSQGSAYSNTGELFF.

The chain joins TRBV6-5 to TRBJ2-7, with 9 bases matching TRBD2. This CDR3 has 15 amino acids. The germline gives CDR1 MNHEY, CDR2 SVGAGI. J was trimmed by 5 bases and V by 0 bases; bases with no gene match: 5. The CDR3 sequence is CASSYSSGRVHEQYF. DNA of the CDR3: TGTGCCAGCAGTTACTCTAGCGGGAGAGTCCACGAGCAGTACTTC.

The V gene is TRBV5-1, the J gene TRBJ2-3; D possibly corresponds to TRBD2 (5 bases). Germline CDR1 and CDR2: SGHRS and YFSETQ. The CDR3 has 15 residues. Trimming removed 0 bases at V and 5 bases at J, with 13 bases between. The CDR3 DNA sequence: TGCGCCAGCAGCTTGGGTCGAGGTGGAGGAGATACGCAGTATTTT. This codes for CASSLGRGGGDTQYF. Looking up the rest from reference TRBV5-1 and TRBJ2-3 gives the full variable domain: KAGVTQTPRYLIKTRGQQVTLSCSPISGHRSVSWYQQTPGQGLQFLFEYFSETQRNKGNFPGRFSGRQFSNSRSEMNVSTLELGDSALYLCASSLGRGGGDTQYFGPGTRLTVL.

This rearrangement joins TRBV29-1 to TRBJ2-7; the D is unclear. This CDR3 region has 12 residues. Germline CDR1 and CDR2: SQVTM and ANQGSEA. V was pared by 0 bases and J by 6 bases, with 9 bases between. Here the CDR3 DNA reads TGCAGCGTTGAAGATCTGCCTGGCGAGCAGTACTTC. Translating it yields CSVEDLPGEQYF.

The gene calls are TRBV28 and TRBJ2-3; D remains ambiguous. The V end was cut by 3 bases, the J end by 2 bases, with 15 bases between. The CDR3 runs 16 residues. Germline V gene sequence: CDR1 MDHEN, CDR2 SYDVKM. The CDR3 loop reads CASSFAGLTFTDTQYF. Here the CDR3 DNA reads TGTGCCAGCAGTTTTGCTGGATTAACCTTCACAGATACGCAGTATTTT.

The chain couples TRBV6-5 to TRBJ1-2; D ambiguous. The germline V gene has CDR1 MNHEY and CDR2 SVGAGI. The V gene lost 7 bases and the J gene lost 4 bases, with 10 bases spanning the gap. CDR3 size: 12 residues. For the CDR3, the DNA is TGTGCCAGCACTTCACACAGCTATGGCTACACCTTC. Its translation is CASTSHSYGYTF.

The chain carries TRBV15 and TRBJ2-5, with a weak D call TRBD1 (8 bases). This CDR3 comprises 18 residues. Germline V gene lookup returns CDR1 LNHNV and CDR2 YYDKDF (reference sequence). With 3 bases removed from V and 0 bases from J, the gap between germline ends came to 20 bases. The CDR3 here is CATSRDREGSPYQETQYF. The CDR3 coding sequence is TGTGCCACCAGCAGGGACAGGGAGGGATCCCCGTACCAAGAGACCCAGTACTTC.

CDR3 DNA: TGCGCCAGCAGTGGTTCCGGACAGACCGCCCTCGGGTACAATGAGCAGTTCTTC. This gives the protein CASSGSGQTALGYNEQFF. The V and J genes are TRBV10-2 and TRBJ2-1; a weak D match, TRBD1 (6 bases). CDR1 is WSHSY and CDR2 is SAAADI in the germline V gene. The V end was cut by 4 bases, the J end by 4 bases, with 23 bases between. CDR3 length: 18 residues.

Here the CDR3 DNA reads TGTGCCAGCAGAGAACCGGGGTCAGCGGCGGGGGAGCAGTACTTC. Translation: CASREPGSAAGEQYF. The chain recombines TRBV6-1 with TRBJ2-7, with a tentative D call TRBD2 (6 bases). The CDR3 totals 15 residues. V was pared by 6 bases and J by 7 bases, with 22 bases between. The V gene's germline CDR1 is MNHNS and CDR2 SASEGT.

The chain recombines TRBV5-6 with TRBJ2-2; D might be TRBD1 or TRBD2, each matching 5 bases. Per germline, CDR1 SGHDT and CDR2 YYEEEE. V dropped 2 bases and J dropped 1 base, with 12 bases sitting between them. CDR3 length equals 16 residues. The CDR3 spells CASSFEGHLNTGELFF. As DNA, the CDR3 is TGTGCCAGCAGCTTTGAGGGGCACTTGAACACCGGGGAGCTGTTTTTT.

This clone has just a few counts. The chain is built from TRBV7-6 and TRBJ2-3; 10 bases match TRBD2. J gave up 2 bases and V 6 bases, and 5 bases lay outside the gene matches. Germline values: CDR1 SGHVS, CDR2 FNYEAQ. The CDR3 runs to 15 residues. CDR3 DNA: TGTGCCAGCAGGCCAGGACTAGCGGACACAGATACGCAGTATTTT. Its protein product is CASRPGLADTDTQYF. The full variable domain, with the rest looked up from reference TRBV7-6 and TRBJ2-3, is GAGVSQSPRYKVTKRGQDVALRCDPISGHVSLYWYRQALGQGPEFLTYFNYEAQQDKSGLPNDRFSAERPEGSISTLTIQRTEQRDSAMYRCASRPGLADTDTQYFGPGTRLTVL.